These 21 T cell receptor beta chains were all obtained from the same sample, sequenced in a study of T cell responses to AZD1222 COVID-19 vaccine. Data came from immunoSEQ multiplex PCR; TCRdb stores just in-frame clones and leaves some out. This sample has 57,000 or so clones, with roughly 85% found just once. The starting material was peripheral blood, obtained on day 0 of MenACWY control vaccination. The receptors derive from an adult in good health.

The V gene is TRBV4-1, the J gene TRBJ1-4; D is undetermined. This CDR3 comprises 12 residues. The germline CDR1 and CDR2 sequences are MGHRA and YSYEKL. Trimming cost V 3 bases and J 7 bases, with 6 bases left between them. The CDR3 spells CASSHVGEKLFF. DNA for the CDR3: TGCGCCAGCAGCCATGTGGGTGAAAAACTGTTTTTT.

The chain combines TRBV4-1 with TRBJ1-3, with D possibly matching TRBD1 (5 bases). CDR1 is MGHRA and CDR2 is YSYEKL in the germline V gene. With 1 base removed from V and 2 bases from J, the gap between germline ends came to 12 bases. CDR3 length: 16 residues. CDR3 DNA: TGCGCCAGCAGCCAAGGGCAGGGATTAACTGGAAACACCATATATTTT. Protein product: CASSQGQGLTGNTIYF.

The chain employs TRBV7-9 and TRBJ1-3, with 7 bases matching TRBD1. This CDR3 comprises 14 residues. Germline CDR1 reads SEHNR; CDR2 reads FQNEAQ (reference sequence). The J segment lost 2 bases and the V segment lost 7 bases, leaving 5 bases of the junction unmatched. The CDR3 region is CASKNDRAGNTIYF. The CDR3 coding sequence is TGTGCCAGCAAGAACGACAGGGCTGGAAACACCATATATTTT.

CDR3 bases: TGTGCCAGTAGTATAGTGCCCGAACGGGAGCAGTTCTTC. The encoded protein is CASSIVPEREQFF. The chain links TRBV19 to TRBJ2-1; D gene unclear. This CDR3 has 13 residues. The germline V and J ends were trimmed by 1 base and 10 bases, with 11 bases remaining between them. Germline CDR1 is LNHDA and CDR2 is SQIVND (reference sequence).

The chain combines TRBV19 with TRBJ2-5; 9 positions match TRBD1. CDR3 size: 13 residues. The V gene end was trimmed by 6 bases and the J gene end by 3 bases; junction bases not matched to a gene: 2. Germline CDR1 LNHDA, CDR2 SQIVND (reference sequence). The DNA for the CDR3 is TGTGCCAGTAGACGACAGGGGGAAGAGACCCAGTACTTC. Its translation is CASRRQGEETQYF.

The chain uses TRBV5-4 and TRBJ1-1, with 9 bases matching TRBD1. This CDR3 comprises 15 residues. Unmatched junction bases numbered 8, after V lost 7 bases and J lost 1 base. Germline values: CDR1 SGHNT, CDR2 YYREEE (reference sequence). CDR3 amino acids: CASQRGTGPNTEAFF. As DNA, the CDR3 is TGTGCCAGCCAGCGGGGGACAGGGCCGAACACTGAAGCTTTCTTT.

The chain has TRBV10-1 and TRBJ1-2; D unresolved. Germline V gene sequence: CDR1 WNHNN, CDR2 SYGVQD (reference sequence). The CDR3 is 13 residues long. Between the trimmed V and J ends, which lost 3 bases and 2 bases, there was a span of 7 bases. The CDR3 loop is CASSDRGNYGYTF. CDR3 DNA: TGCGCCAGCAGTGATCGGGGAAACTATGGCTACACCTTC.

The V gene is TRBV6-5, the J gene TRBJ2-7; possibly TRBD1 or TRBD2 for D (5 bases each). With 6 bases removed from V and 6 bases from J, the gap between germline ends came to 9 bases. Germline V gene sequence: CDR1 MNHEY, CDR2 SVGAGI. The CDR3 length is 11 residues. CDR3 region: CASSQRGEQYF. CDR3 sequence (DNA): TGTGCCAGCAGCCAGAGGGGCGAGCAGTACTTC.

J is TRBJ1-2 and V is TRBV5-6; tentatively, D is TRBD1 (6 bases). Trimming cost V 0 bases and J 3 bases, with 9 bases left between them. The CDR3 runs 14 residues. Germline CDR1 SGHDT, CDR2 YYEEEE. The CDR3 sequence is CASSLGRTDYGYTF. DNA of the CDR3: TGTGCCAGCAGCTTGGGTAGGACAGACTATGGCTACACCTTC.

The chain carries TRBV4-2 and TRBJ2-5; 8 bases agree with TRBD2. The V gene end was trimmed by 0 bases and the J gene end by 2 bases; junction bases not matched to a gene: 8. Germline CDR1 and CDR2: LGHNA and YNFKEQ. The CDR3 length is 17 residues. The CDR3 nucleotides read TGTGCCAGCAGCCAAGATATGGGCGGGAGGCCTCAAGAGACCCAGTACTTC. Its translation is CASSQDMGGRPQETQYF.

The chain has TRBV15 and TRBJ1-6; D is ambiguous. Germline V gives CDR1 LNHNV, CDR2 YYDKDF (reference sequence). The CDR3 is made up of 12 amino acids. V dropped 0 bases and J dropped 7 bases, with 1 base sitting between them. The CDR3 nucleotides are TGTGCCACCAGCAGAGAGAATTCACCCCTCCACTTT. It yields the protein CATSRENSPLHF.

The V call is TRBV19, the J call TRBJ1-2, with D unresolved. Germline lookup yields CDR1 LNHDA and CDR2 SQIVND (reference sequence). V was pared by 3 bases and J by 9 bases, with 11 bases between. The length of the CDR3 is 12 residues. CDR3 protein: CASSMERGSYTF. DNA of the CDR3: TGTGCCAGTAGTATGGAACGCGGAAGCTACACCTTC.

The V gene is TRBV7-2, the J gene TRBJ2-1; D not certain. This CDR3 comprises 15 residues. Deletions cut 5 bases from V and 2 bases from J, with 13 bases between. Germline V gene sequence: CDR1 SGHTA, CDR2 FQGNSA. CDR3 sequence (DNA): TGTGCCAGCAGCGCAACCTTGCCGACCTACAATGAGCAGTTCTTC. As protein: CASSATLPTYNEQFF.

This rearrangement joins TRBV5-6 to TRBJ1-2; 9 nucleotides align to TRBD1. There are 14 residues in the CDR3. After removal of 0 bases from V and 7 bases from J, the junction contained 4 bases not matched to a gene. Germline CDR1 reads SGHDT; CDR2 reads YYEEEE. CDR3: CASSLETGGFGYTF. CDR3 sequence (DNA): TGTGCCAGCAGCTTGGAAACAGGGGGCTTTGGCTACACCTTC.

As for this clone: One end of the junction fails to match germline, which may point to a read error. This chain joins TRBV30 and TRBJ1-2, with 7 bases that match TRBD1. CDR3 length: 12 amino acids. CDR1 and CDR2 from the germline V gene are GTSNPN and SVGIG (reference sequence). CDR3 DNA sequence: TGTGCCGGGAGGGGGCGCGACTATGGCTACACCTTC. Protein: CAGRGRDYGYTF.

The chain joins TRBV27 to TRBJ2-3; D unclear. The CDR3 covers 14 residues. With 0 bases removed from V and 0 bases from J, the gap between germline ends came to 4 bases. Germline assignment: CDR1 MNHEY and CDR2 SMNVEV (reference sequence). CDR3 amino acids: CASSLSTSTDTQYF. The DNA of the CDR3 is TGTGCCAGCAGTTTATCGACTAGCACAGATACGCAGTATTTT.

The chain has TRBV5-6 and TRBJ2-2; D might be TRBD2 (6 bases). CDR1 and CDR2 (germline): SGHDT, YYEEEE. The CDR3 sequence is 15 residues long. V lost 4 bases to trimming and J lost 2 bases, with 12 bases between them. Here the CDR3 DNA reads TGTGCCAGCAGCCCACCGGGACTCAACACCGGGGAGCTGTTTTTT. Amino acids: CASSPPGLNTGELFF.

CDR3 sequence reads: CASSLAPGSLAGTGQETQYF. The CDR3 DNA follows: TGTGCCAGCAGCTTAGCCCCAGGGTCACTAGCGGGAACGGGCCAAGAGACCCAGTACTTC. The V gene is TRBV7-2, the J gene TRBJ2-5, with 10 bases lining up with TRBD2. The CDR3 consists of 20 residues. With V trimmed by 0 bases and J by 1 base, 14 bases remained unmatched. Germline CDR1 SGHTA, CDR2 FQGNSA.

V gene TRBV28 combines with J gene TRBJ2-2; D may be TRBD2 (5 bases). V dropped 5 bases and J dropped 5 bases, with 18 bases sitting between them. The CDR3 totals 16 residues. Germline V CDR1 and CDR2: MDHEN, SYDVKM. This CDR3 is CASSPPTGSGTGELFF. As DNA, the CDR3 is TGTGCCAGCAGTCCCCCAACGGGGAGTGGAACCGGGGAGCTGTTTTTT.

The V gene is TRBV11-2, the J gene TRBJ2-7; D is ambiguous. Germline CDR1 reads SGHAT; CDR2 reads FQNNGV. This CDR3 is built from 11 residues. V lost 2 bases to trimming and J lost 6 bases, with 5 bases between them. In nucleotides, the CDR3 is TGTGCCAGCAGCTTAACGGGCGAGCAGTACTTC. It encodes CASSLTGEQYF.

V usage is TRBV4-3 and J usage is TRBJ1-1; D unresolved. The CDR3 has 15 amino acids. V gave up 0 bases and J gave up 2 bases, with 10 bases separating them. Germline loops: CDR1 LGHNA, CDR2 YSLEER. As DNA, the CDR3 is TGCGCCAGCAGCCAAGATTGGGCAGTCAACACTGAAGCTTTCTTT. The encoded protein is CASSQDWAVNTEAFF.